This T cell receptor (beta chain) emerged from a study of cytomegalovirus exposure and HLA in healthy donors. Study conclusions and caveats: Subsequent analysis of the 120 or so validation repertoires found a tendency for first-cohort TCR clusters to co-occur. Some TCR beta chains (over 150 of them) were listed as cytomegalovirus-associated.

Comments on this clone: Its antigen is not known.

The donors were members of the approximately 120-subject validation cohort (separate from the approximately 670-subject first cohort). Clones were sequenced by immunoSEQ multiplex PCR, and TCRdb holds only the in-frame ones, with some missing. The table includes some 130,000 clones, approximately 94% detected once. The V and J ends lost 5 bases and 6 bases respectively, with 19 bases between them. The CDR3 sequence is 15 residues long. CDR1 and CDR2 (germline): SGHRS, YFSETQ. This sequence originates from a man between 18 and 35 years old in good health and CMV-seropositive. The V and J genes are TRBV5-1 and TRBJ2-3, with D perhaps TRBD2 (6 bases). Input material: PBMCs. The CDR3 loop reads CASSSLAESSDTQYF. CDR3 bases: TGCGCCAGCAGTTCGTTAGCGGAGTCGTCGGATACGCAGTATTTT.